This T cell receptor (beta chain) stems from a study of T cells in Graves' hyperthyroidism and ophthalmopathy. About the research overall: Peripheral blood collection took place at initial diagnosis, before any treatment.

This clonotype appeared many times. The antigen remains unidentified. The CDR3 runs 11 residues. The V gene lost 4 bases and the J gene lost 6 bases, with 7 bases spanning the gap. Germline-derived CDR1 and CDR2 are SNHLY and FYNNEI. Amplified regions were TCR beta CDR3 sequences from RNA transcripts. During a first-round RT-PCR of the TCR CDR3, the HTBI primer set was used. MiXCR, applied by TCRdb to the multiplex PCR reads, yields one record per CDR3 protein. The top ten hold about 53% of the sample, which has almost 500,000 distinct CDR3 sequences, about 22% seen once. Whole-study findings and limits: Blood held most thyroid clonotypes expanded above 0.001 frequency. Ophthalmopathy was distinguished from stable hyperthyroidism by 13 V-J signatures.

The origin of this receptor is a woman in her 70s with Graves' ophthalmopathy. The chain couples TRBV2 to TRBJ2-7; D uncertain. Sequencing was performed on blood. The CDR3 loop reads CASSGLSEQYF. CDR3 nucleotides: TGTGCCAGCAGTGGTCTCTCCGAGCAGTACTTC.